The 7 T cell receptor beta chains listed next were all sequenced from one sample in a study of blood T cell repertoires in COVID-19. The method was immunoSEQ multiplex PCR; TCRdb's version includes in-frame clones alone and lacks a portion of them. The data contain about 35,000 clones, about 89% of them singletons. The sequenced material came from peripheral blood. These receptors all come from a man aged 50-60 years with active COVID-19.

The chain uses TRBV2 and TRBJ2-7, with 9 nucleotides matching TRBD1. The germline gives CDR1 SNHLY, CDR2 FYNNEI. The CDR3 has 13 residues. J was trimmed by 3 bases and V by 8 bases; bases with no gene match: 5. DNA for the CDR3: TGTGCCAGCCGACAGGGGGTGGTCTACGAGCAGTACTTC. This sequence encodes CASRQGVVYEQYF.

This clone was counted a few times. This rearrangement joins TRBV19 to TRBJ2-1; D perhaps matches TRBD2 (6 bases). This CDR3 is built from 16 residues. Germline assignment: CDR1 LNHDA and CDR2 SQIVND (reference sequence). Trimming pared 2 bases from V and 1 base from J, leaving 12 bases between. CDR3 amino acids: CASSIKWDSSYNEQFF. The CDR3 DNA sequence: TGTGCCAGTAGTATAAAATGGGACTCGTCCTACAATGAGCAGTTCTTC.

The V and J genes are TRBV7-3 and TRBJ1-3; D might be TRBD1 (6 bases). This CDR3 is built from 15 residues. Trimming took 1 base from V and 2 from J, leaving 9 bases between them. Germline-derived CDR1 and CDR2 are SGHTA and FQGTGA. CDR3 sequence (DNA): TGTGCCAGCAGCTTAAACGCAGGGGCTGGAAACACCATATATTTT. Translation gives CASSLNAGAGNTIYF.

The chain carries TRBV5-1 and TRBJ2-1, with 12 bases fitting TRBD2. The CDR3 spans 16 residues. The V and J ends lost 5 bases and 3 bases, in that order; junction bases with no gene match: 6. Germline CDR1 reads SGHRS; CDR2 reads YFSETQ. In nucleotides, the CDR3 is TGCGCCAGCAGTTTCGGACTAGCGGGGTACTACAATGAGCAGTTCTTC. Residues: CASSFGLAGYYNEQFF.

This clone has just one count. The V and J genes are TRBV7-9 and TRBJ1-1; D is unresolved. Germline CDR1 and CDR2: SEHNR and FQNEAQ (reference sequence). The CDR3 spans 14 residues. V dropped 5 bases and J dropped 2 bases, with 12 bases sitting between them. The CDR3 nucleotides read TGTGCCAGCAGCACCTTCTATCTCAACACTGAAGCTTTCTTT. Its protein is CASSTFYLNTEAFF.

J is TRBJ1-4 and V is TRBV4-3; D is perhaps TRBD1 (6 bases). With 1 base removed from V and 10 bases from J, the gap between germline ends came to 13 bases. Germline loops: CDR1 LGHNA, CDR2 YSLEER. The CDR3 spans 14 residues. CDR3 protein: CASSQGQRGRKLFF. CDR3 nucleotides: TGCGCCAGCAGCCAAGGGCAGAGGGGGAGAAAACTGTTTTTT.

The genes are TRBV29-1 and TRBJ2-5; weak D call: TRBD1 (6 bases). Germline V gene sequence: CDR1 SQVTM, CDR2 ANQGSEA. The CDR3 has 13 amino acids. V gave up 7 bases and J gave up 5 bases, with 17 bases separating them. DNA for the CDR3: TGCAGCGCGTCAGCGGACAGCCCTGAGACCCAGTACTTC. Its translation: CSASADSPETQYF.